This T cell receptor beta chain was sequenced for a study of CD8 T cells in ankylosing spondylitis. MiXCR, run by TCRdb on the 5' RACE reads, gives a single entry per CDR3 protein. The sample includes around 770,000 distinct CDR3 sequences, over 15% of them seen just once. On this clonotype itself: Its specificity is unknown.

Findings of the study overall: What appeared characteristic of ankylosing spondylitis blood was a TCR beta motif of about eight highly homologous variants.

Germline V gene sequence: CDR1 KGHDR, CDR2 SFDVKD. CDR3 length equals 14 residues. The ends were cut back, 0 bases at V and 4 bases at J, with 8 bases in the middle. The sample comprised blood, either unsorted or a sorted T cell fraction (not recorded which). The source of this sequence is a male donor with ankylosing spondylitis. The J gene is TRBJ2-5, the V gene TRBV24-1; tentative D call: TRBD2 (6 bases). CDR3 nucleotide sequence: TGTGCCACCAGTGATTTGGCGGGGCCAGAGACCCAGTACTTC. Translating it yields CATSDLAGPETQYF.